This T cell receptor beta chain was retrieved from a study of CD8 T cells in ankylosing spondylitis. It was by quantitative 5'-RACE with molecular barcodes that TCR beta libraries were made. TCRdb fed the 5' RACE reads into MiXCR, producing one record per CDR3 protein. The sample lists fewer than 200,000 distinct CDR3 sequences, around a sixth occurring once. V lost 3 bases and J 0 bases, leaving 7 bases between the germline ends. The V gene's germline CDR1 is SGHDN and CDR2 FVKESK. The CDR3 runs 14 residues. This clonotype was recorded a few times. The sample consisted of blood, either unsorted or a sorted T cell fraction (not recorded which). This receptor was identified in a male donor under 30 with ankylosing spondylitis or in good health (not recorded which). This sequence joins TRBV14 and TRBJ2-3; D gene uncertain. CDR3 DNA sequence: TGTGCCAGCAGCCACGACTCCAGCACAGATACGCAGTATTTT. Residues: CASSHDSSTDTQYF.